Listed below are T cell receptor beta chains from one sample, sequenced in a study of OX40 agonist ivuxolimab in advanced cancers. Profiled with immunoSEQ multiplex PCR; TCRdb holds only in-frame clones, not every one. This sample carries fewer than 75,000 clones, 88% of them seen once, and the ten largest clones take 0.67%. The sample was CD4+ or CD8+ T cells sorted from blood, taken in a trial of the OX40 agonist ivuxolimab. Source of these receptors: an adult with an advanced solid tumor such as melanoma, head and neck, liver or kidney cancer. Each CDR3 is given with its conserved first and last residue. The order of the fields is V gene, J gene, clone size, D gene, CDR3 protein, CDR3 DNA. D genes are given only for firm matches. Clone size is shown for a subset of rows, as once, few, many or a class of expanded clone.

>TRBV30|TRBJ2-5|.|.
CAQTRGGSETQYF
TGTGCCCAAACTAGAGGGGGGTCAGAGACCCAGTACTTC
>TRBV28|TRBJ2-2|once|TRBD1
CASSGDRAALFF
TGTGCCAGCAGTGGGGACAGGGCAGCGCTGTTTTTT
>TRBV5-4|TRBJ1-5|.|.
CASSLAGDQPQHF
TGTGCCAGCAGCTTGGCAGGGGATCAGCCCCAGCATTTT
>TRBV28|TRBJ2-3|.|TRBD1
CASSFSTGNTDTQYF
TGTGCCAGCAGTTTCTCGACAGGGAACACAGATACGCAGTATTTT
>TRBV11-2|TRBJ2-1|once|TRBD2
CASSETSGAHNEQFF
TGTGCCAGCAGCGAGACTAGCGGGGCTCACAATGAGCAGTTCTTC
>TRBV10-3|TRBJ2-7|.|TRBD1
CAISERGQGAYEQYF
TGTGCCATCAGTGAGCGGGGACAGGGGGCATACGAGCAGTACTTC
>TRBV5-1|TRBJ2-7|.|.
CASRLVTSSYEQYF
TGCGCCAGCAGGTTGGTCACCAGCTCCTACGAGCAGTACTTC
>TRBV30|TRBJ2-7|.|.
CAWSDGGLAPYEQYF
TGTGCCTGGAGTGACGGCGGGCTAGCCCCCTACGAGCAGTACTTC
>TRBV5-1|TRBJ1-1|.|.
CASSPLVGMNTEAFF
TGCGCCAGCAGCCCCCTTGTTGGAATGAACACTGAAGCTTTCTTT
>TRBV9|TRBJ2-5|once|.
CASSVSDNQETQYF
TGTGCCAGCAGCGTCTCGGACAACCAAGAGACCCAGTACTTC
>TRBV5-4|TRBJ2-3|.|TRBD2
CASSLGGLAGGVDTQYF
TGTGCCAGCAGCTTGGGGGGACTAGCGGGAGGGGTAGATACGCAGTATTTT
>TRBV11-2|TRBJ2-5|.|TRBD2
CASSSFSGSAGETQYF
TGTGCCAGCAGCTCTTTTAGCGGGAGTGCGGGTGAGACCCAGTACTTC
>TRBV23-1|TRBJ1-1|.|.
CASSQSHRLNTEAFF
TGCGCCAGCAGTCAATCGCACAGGTTGAACACTGAAGCTTTCTTT
>TRBV6-6|TRBJ1-3|.|.
CASSLDPRNTIYF
TGTGCCAGCAGTCTTGACCCGAGGAACACCATATATTTT
>TRBV7-2|TRBJ1-5|.|.
CASSLFGARGNQPQHF
TGTGCCAGCAGCTTATTTGGGGCTCGGGGCAATCAGCCCCAGCATTTT
>TRBV9|TRBJ2-1|.|TRBD2
CASSFRLAGASYNEQFF
TGTGCCAGCAGCTTTAGACTAGCGGGCGCTTCCTACAATGAGCAGTTCTTC
>TRBV19|TRBJ1-5|.|.
CASSISRSQPQHF
TGTGCCAGTAGTATCTCCCGATCCCAGCCCCAGCATTTT